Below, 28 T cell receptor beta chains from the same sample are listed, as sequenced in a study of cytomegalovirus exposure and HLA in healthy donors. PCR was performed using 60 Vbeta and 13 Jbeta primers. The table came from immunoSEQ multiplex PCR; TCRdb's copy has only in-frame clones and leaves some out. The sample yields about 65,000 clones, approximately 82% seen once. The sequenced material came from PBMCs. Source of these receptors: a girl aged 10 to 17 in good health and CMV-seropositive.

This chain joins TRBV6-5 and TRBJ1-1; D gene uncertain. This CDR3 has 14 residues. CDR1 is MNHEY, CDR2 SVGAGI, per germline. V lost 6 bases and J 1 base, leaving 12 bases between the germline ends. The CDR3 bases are TGTGCCAGCAGGTGGACGGGAGCGAACACTGAAGCTTTCTTT. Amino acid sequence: CASRWTGANTEAFF.

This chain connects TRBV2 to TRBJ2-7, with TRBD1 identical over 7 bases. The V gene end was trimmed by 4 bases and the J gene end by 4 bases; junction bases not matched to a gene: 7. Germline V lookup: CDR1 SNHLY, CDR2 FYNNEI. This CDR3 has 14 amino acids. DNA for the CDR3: TGTGCCAGCAGTGTTGGGACAGCAGGATACGAGCAGTACTTC. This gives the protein CASSVGTAGYEQYF.

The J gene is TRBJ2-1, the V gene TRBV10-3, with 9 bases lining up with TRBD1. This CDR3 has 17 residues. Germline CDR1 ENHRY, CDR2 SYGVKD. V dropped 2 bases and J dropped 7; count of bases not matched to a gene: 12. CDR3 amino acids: CAISEGRQGVIGNEQFF. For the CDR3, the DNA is TGTGCCATCAGTGAGGGGAGACAGGGGGTAATCGGTAATGAGCAGTTCTTC.

The CDR3 reads CASSFRGAGGYTF. The CDR3 DNA sequence: TGTGCCAGCAGTTTCCGGGGGGCGGGTGGCTACACCTTC. This sequence joins TRBV28 and TRBJ1-2; D is possibly TRBD1 (6 bases). Per the germline V gene, CDR1 is MDHEN and CDR2 is SYDVKM. V was clipped by 3 bases and J by 7 bases, with 12 bases between them. The CDR3 is 13 residues long.

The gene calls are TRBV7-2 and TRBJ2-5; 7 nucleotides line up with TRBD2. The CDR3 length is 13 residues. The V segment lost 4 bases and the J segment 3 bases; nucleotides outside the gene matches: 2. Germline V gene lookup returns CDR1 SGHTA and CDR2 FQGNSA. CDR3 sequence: CASSSGREETQYF. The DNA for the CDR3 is TGTGCCAGCAGCTCTGGGAGGGAAGAGACCCAGTACTTC.

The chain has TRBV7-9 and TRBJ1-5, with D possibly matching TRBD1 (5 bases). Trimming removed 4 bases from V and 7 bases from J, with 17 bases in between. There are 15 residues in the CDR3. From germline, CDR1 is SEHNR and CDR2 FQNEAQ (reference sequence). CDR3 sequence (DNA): TGTGCCAGCAGCTCCTGGGGCCAGAAGGGACAGCCCCAGCATTTT. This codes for CASSSWGQKGQPQHF.

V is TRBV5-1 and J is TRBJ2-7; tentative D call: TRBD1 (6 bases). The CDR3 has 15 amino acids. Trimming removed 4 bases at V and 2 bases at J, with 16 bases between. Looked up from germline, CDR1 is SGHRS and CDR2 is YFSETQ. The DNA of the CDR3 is TGCGCCAGCAGCCCAACAGGGAACCCAACCTACGAGCAGTACTTC. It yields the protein CASSPTGNPTYEQYF.

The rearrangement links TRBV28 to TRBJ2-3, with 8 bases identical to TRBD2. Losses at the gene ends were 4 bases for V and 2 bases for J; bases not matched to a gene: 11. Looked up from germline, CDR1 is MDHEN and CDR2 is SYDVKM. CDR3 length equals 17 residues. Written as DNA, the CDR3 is TGTGCCAGCAGTTCCCCAGAGGAGCGGGAGTACACAGATACGCAGTATTTT. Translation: CASSSPEEREYTDTQYF.

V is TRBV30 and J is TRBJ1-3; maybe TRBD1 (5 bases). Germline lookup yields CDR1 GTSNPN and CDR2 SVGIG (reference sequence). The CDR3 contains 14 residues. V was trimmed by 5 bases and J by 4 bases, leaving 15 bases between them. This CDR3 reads CAWAPGLGGNTIYF. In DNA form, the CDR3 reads TGTGCCTGGGCCCCGGGACTCGGAGGAAACACCATATATTTT.

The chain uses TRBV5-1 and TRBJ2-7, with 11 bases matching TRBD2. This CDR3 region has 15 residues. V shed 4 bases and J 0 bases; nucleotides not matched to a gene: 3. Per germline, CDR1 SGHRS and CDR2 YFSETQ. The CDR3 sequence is CASSGGTSGSYEQYF. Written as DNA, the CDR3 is TGCGCCAGCAGCGGGGGGACTAGCGGCTCCTACGAGCAGTACTTC. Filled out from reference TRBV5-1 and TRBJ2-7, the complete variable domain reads KAGVTQTPRYLIKTRGQQVTLSCSPISGHRSVSWYQQTPGQGLQFLFEYFSETQRNKGNFPGRFSGRQFSNSRSEMNVSTLELGDSALYLCASSGGTSGSYEQYFGPGTRLTVT.

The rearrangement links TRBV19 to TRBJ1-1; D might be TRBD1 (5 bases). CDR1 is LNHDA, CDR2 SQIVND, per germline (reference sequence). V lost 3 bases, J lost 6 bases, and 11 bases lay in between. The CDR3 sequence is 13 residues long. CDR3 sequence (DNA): TGTGCCAGTAGTATCGGGGGTGGGGCTGAAGCTTTCTTT. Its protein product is CASSIGGGAEAFF.

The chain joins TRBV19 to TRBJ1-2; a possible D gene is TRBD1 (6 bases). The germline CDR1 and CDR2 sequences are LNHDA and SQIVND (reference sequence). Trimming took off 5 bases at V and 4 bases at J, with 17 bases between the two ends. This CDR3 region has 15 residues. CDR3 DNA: TGTGCCAGTAGTGACAGGAGAGGGCTCGTCTATGGCTACACCTTC. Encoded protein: CASSDRRGLVYGYTF. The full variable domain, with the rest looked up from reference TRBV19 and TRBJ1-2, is DGGITQSPKYLFRKEGQNVTLSCEQNLNHDAMYWYRQDPGQGLRLIYYSQIVNDFQKGDIAEGYSVSREKKESFPLTVTSAQKNPTAFYLCASSDRRGLVYGYTFGSGTRLTVV.

The CDR3 DNA reads as TGCGCCAGCAGGCGGGTAGGAGATACGCAGTATTTT. It codes for CASRRVGDTQYF. The gene calls are TRBV5-1 and TRBJ2-3; TRBD2 might be the D (5 bases). V lost 5 bases and J lost 5, with 9 bases in between. CDR1 SGHRS and CDR2 YFSETQ come from the germline V gene. The CDR3 has 12 amino acids.

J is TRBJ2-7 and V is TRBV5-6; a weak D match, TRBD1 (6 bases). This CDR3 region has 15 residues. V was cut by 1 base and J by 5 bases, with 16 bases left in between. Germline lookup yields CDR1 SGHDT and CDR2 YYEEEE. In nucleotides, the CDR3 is TGTGCCAGCAGCTTGTACTCAGGGGCAGGGAACGAGCAGTACTTC. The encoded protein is CASSLYSGAGNEQYF.

The CDR3 spells CASSLDSGRLETQYF. For the CDR3, the DNA is TGTGCCAGCAGCTTGGACAGCGGGAGATTAGAGACCCAGTACTTC. The J gene is TRBJ2-5, the V gene TRBV11-2, with 8 nucleotides matching TRBD2. V gave up 3 bases and J gave up 4 bases; unmatched junction bases: 7. Per germline, CDR1 SGHAT and CDR2 FQNNGV. The CDR3 has 15 residues.

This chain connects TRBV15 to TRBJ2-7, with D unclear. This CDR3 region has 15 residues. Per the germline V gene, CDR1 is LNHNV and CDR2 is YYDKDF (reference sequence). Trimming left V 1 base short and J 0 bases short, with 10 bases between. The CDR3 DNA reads TGTGCCACCAGCAGAGCCCAGGCTGCCTCCTACGAGCAGTACTTC. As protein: CATSRAQAASYEQYF.

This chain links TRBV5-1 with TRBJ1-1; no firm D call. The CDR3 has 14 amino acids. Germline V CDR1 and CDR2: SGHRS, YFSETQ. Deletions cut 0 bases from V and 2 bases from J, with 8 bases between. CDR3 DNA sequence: TGCGCCAGCAGCTTGGTTGCAGGAAACACTGAAGCTTTCTTT. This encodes CASSLVAGNTEAFF.

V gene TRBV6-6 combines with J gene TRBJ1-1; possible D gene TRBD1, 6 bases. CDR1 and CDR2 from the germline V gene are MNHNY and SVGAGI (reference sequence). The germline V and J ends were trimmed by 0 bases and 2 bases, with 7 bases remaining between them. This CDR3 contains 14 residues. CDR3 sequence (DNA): TGTGCCAGCAGTTACTCGACAGGTAACACTGAAGCTTTCTTT. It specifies CASSYSTGNTEAFF.

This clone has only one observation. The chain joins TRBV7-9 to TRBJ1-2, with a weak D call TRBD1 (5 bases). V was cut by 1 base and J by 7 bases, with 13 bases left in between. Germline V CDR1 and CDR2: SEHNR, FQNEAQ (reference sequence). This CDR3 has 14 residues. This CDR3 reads CASSLVGAPLGYTF. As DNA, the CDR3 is TGTGCCAGCAGCTTAGTTGGGGCGCCCCTTGGCTACACCTTC.

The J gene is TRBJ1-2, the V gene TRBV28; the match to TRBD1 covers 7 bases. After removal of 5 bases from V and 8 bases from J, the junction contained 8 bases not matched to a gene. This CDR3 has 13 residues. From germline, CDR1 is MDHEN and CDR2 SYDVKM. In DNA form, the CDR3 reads TGTGCCAGCAGTCCCGACAGGGTAAGGGGCTACACCTTC. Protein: CASSPDRVRGYTF.

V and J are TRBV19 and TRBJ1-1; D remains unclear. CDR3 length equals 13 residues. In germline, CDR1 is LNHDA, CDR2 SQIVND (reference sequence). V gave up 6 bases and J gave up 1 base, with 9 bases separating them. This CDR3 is CASSPAGNTEAFF. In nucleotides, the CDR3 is TGTGCCAGTAGCCCGGCGGGGAACACTGAAGCTTTCTTT.

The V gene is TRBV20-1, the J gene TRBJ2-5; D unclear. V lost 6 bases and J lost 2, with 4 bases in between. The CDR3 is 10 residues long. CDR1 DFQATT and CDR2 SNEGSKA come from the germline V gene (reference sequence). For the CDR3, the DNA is TGCAGTGCCGGTCAAGAGACCCAGTACTTC. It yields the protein CSAGQETQYF.

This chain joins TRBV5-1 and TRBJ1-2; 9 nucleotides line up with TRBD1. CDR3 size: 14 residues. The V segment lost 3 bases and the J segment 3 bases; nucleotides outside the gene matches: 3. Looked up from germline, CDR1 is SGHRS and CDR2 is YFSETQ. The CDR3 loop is CASSSTGGDYGYTF. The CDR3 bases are TGCGCCAGCAGCTCGACAGGGGGTGACTATGGCTACACCTTC.

The CDR3 sequence is CASSLLSGTRSPYEQYF. DNA for the CDR3: TGTGCCAGCAGTTTGTTGTCGGGGACACGGTCGCCATACGAGCAGTACTTC. The V and J genes are TRBV28 and TRBJ2-7; D may be TRBD1 (6 bases). The CDR3 is 17 residues long. V was trimmed by 3 bases and J by 4 bases, leaving 22 bases between them. CDR1 MDHEN and CDR2 SYDVKM come from the germline V gene.

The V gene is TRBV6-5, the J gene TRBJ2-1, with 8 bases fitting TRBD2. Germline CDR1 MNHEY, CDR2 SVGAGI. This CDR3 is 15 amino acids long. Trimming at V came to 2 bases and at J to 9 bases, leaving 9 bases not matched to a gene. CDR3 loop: CASSYNREGISEQFF. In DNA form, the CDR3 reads TGTGCCAGCAGTTACAACCGGGAGGGGATAAGTGAGCAGTTCTTC.

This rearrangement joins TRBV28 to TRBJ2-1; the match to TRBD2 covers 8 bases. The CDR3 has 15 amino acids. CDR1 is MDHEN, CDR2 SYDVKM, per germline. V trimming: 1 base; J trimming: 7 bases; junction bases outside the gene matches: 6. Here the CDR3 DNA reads TGTGCCAGCAGTTTATCGGGGGGGCTGAGGAATGAGCAGTTCTTC. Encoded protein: CASSLSGGLRNEQFF. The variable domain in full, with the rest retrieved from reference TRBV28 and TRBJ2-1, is DVKVTQSSRYLVKRTGEKVFLECVQDMDHENMFWYRQDPGLGLRLIYFSYDVKMKEKGDIPEGYSVSREKKERFSLILESASTNQTSMYLCASSLSGGLRNEQFFGPGTRLTVL.

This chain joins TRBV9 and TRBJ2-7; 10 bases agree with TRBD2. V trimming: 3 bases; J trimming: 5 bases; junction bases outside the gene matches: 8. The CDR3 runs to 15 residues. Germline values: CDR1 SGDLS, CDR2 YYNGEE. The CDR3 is CASSAQAGGPHEQYF. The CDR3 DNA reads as TGTGCCAGCAGCGCCCAAGCGGGAGGGCCCCACGAGCAGTACTTC.

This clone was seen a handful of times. In nucleotides, the CDR3 is TGTGCCAGCAGGTCACAGGGCACGAATGAAAAACTGTTTTTT. It codes for CASRSQGTNEKLFF. The chain joins TRBV6-1 to TRBJ1-4; D possibly corresponds to TRBD1 (6 bases). The CDR3 covers 14 residues. CDR1 and CDR2 (germline): MNHNS, SASEGT. V dropped 6 bases and J dropped 5 bases, with 13 bases sitting between them.